This TCR beta chain was documented in a study of cytomegalovirus exposure and HLA in healthy donors. About the study: Of the donors genotyped, approximately 430 in all, around 77% fell in the Caucasian-associated ancestry cluster.

General study points: For presence/absence analyses, sequencing depth was assumed to be roughly uniform across donors. Clonal expansion, a later analysis showed, was greater in HLA-associated TCR beta chains than in equally common others.

Notes on this clone: No antigen is known for it. A read error may account for a junction end that differs from germline.

Primers for the PCR totalled 60 Vbeta and 13 Jbeta. Sequencing used immunoSEQ multiplex PCR; TCRdb keeps in-frame clones, though not all of them. The sample includes approximately 120,000 clones, about four fifths of them seen just once. CDR1 is SSHAT and CDR2 is FNYEAQ in the germline V gene (reference sequence). This CDR3 has 13 residues. The gene calls are TRBV7-7 and TRBJ2-7; the D gene is possibly TRBD1 (6 bases). This sequence was found in a woman between 55 and 75 years old in good health and CMV-seropositive. Material for sequencing was PBMCs. The CDR3 loop reads CASSFQGSHEQYF. Here the CDR3 DNA reads TGTGCTAGCAGCTTCCAGGGGAGCCACGAGCAGTACTTC.